This record covers a single TCR beta chain. Generated by immunoSEQ multiplex PCR, the TCRdb table keeps only in-frame clones and is missing some. The sample lists about 50,000 clones; approximately 84% were seen once. V shed 0 bases and J 5 bases; nucleotides not matched to a gene: 9. There are 15 residues in the CDR3. CDR1 and CDR2 (germline): GTSNPN, SVGIG (reference sequence). This sample stems from a study of blood T cell repertoires in COVID-19. Study information: COVID-19 samples, acute and convalescent, were from the United States, Italy and Spain. Nucleic acid was either cDNA or gDNA, and it came from T cells, B-cell-depleted T cells, or PBMCs.

The sample comprised peripheral blood. The receptor was derived from a man aged 55 to 69 with acute or convalescent COVID-19. The V and J genes are TRBV30 and TRBJ2-5, with 7 nucleotides matching TRBD1. In DNA, the CDR3 is TGTGCCTGGAGTGTACTCTCTAGCAGGGGGGAGACCCAGTACTTC. The encoded protein is CAWSVLSSRGETQYF. The entire variable domain, with the rest obtained from reference TRBV30 and TRBJ2-5, is as follows: SQTIHQWPATLVQPVGSPLSLECTVEGTSNPNLYWYRQAAGRGLQLLFYSVGIGQISSEVPQNLSASRPQDRQFILSSKKLLLSDSGFYLCAWSVLSSRGETQYFGPGTRLLVL.